The rows below give T cell receptor beta chains drawn from one sample of a study of post-analysis software for immune sequencing data. In TCRdb, the PCR reads were re-called with MiXCR into one record per CDR3 protein. This table holds 430,000 or so distinct CDR3 sequences, approximately 42% found once. Sequencing was carried out using blood. All receptors derive from a girl aged 2 to 9 with multiple sclerosis. The CDR3 runs from the conserved cysteine through the conserved F or W. D genes are given only for firm matches. Expanded clones are given a class, and other clones once, few, many or no size at all.

d_call | j_call | clone_size | v_call | cdr3_aa | cdr3_nt
. | TRBJ2-7 | . | TRBV7-9 | CASSFDNYEQYF | TGTGCCAGCAGCTTCGACAACTACGAGCAGTACTTC
. | TRBJ2-1 | . | TRBV5-4 | CASSLIVGAADQFF | TGTGCCAGCAGCTTGATAGTGGGGGCGGCCGACCAGTTCTTC
TRBD1 | TRBJ2-5 | . | TRBV24-1 | CATSDPDREWETQYF | TGTGCCACCAGTGACCCTGACAGGGAATGGGAGACCCAGTACTTC
. | TRBJ2-4 | once | TRBV4-1 | CASSPSGRESAKNIQYF | TGCGCCAGCAGCCCCTCGGGAAGGGAGAGTGCCAAAAACATTCAGTACTTC
. | TRBJ2-3 | few | TRBV7-3 | CTSSLQGLETDTQYF | TGTACCAGCAGCTTACAGGGTCTAGAAACAGATACGCAGTATTTT
. | TRBJ2-7 | . | TRBV7-9 | CASSLGAERNEQYF | TGTGCCAGCAGCTTAGGAGCGGAGAGAAACGAGCAGTACTTC
. | TRBJ2-3 | . | TRBV7-3 | CASSPAGQGFTDTQYF | TGTGCCAGCAGCCCAGCGGGGCAGGGGTTCACAGATACGCAGTATTTT
TRBD1 | TRBJ1-2 | once | TRBV6-5 | CASSYSIRGVYGYTF | TGTGCCAGCAGTTACTCGATCAGGGGGGTGTATGGCTACACCTTC
TRBD1 | TRBJ2-3 | . | TRBV7-3 | CASSLTGRGKADTQYF | TGTGCCAGCAGCTTAACGGGCAGGGGGAAAGCAGATACGCAGTATTTT
. | TRBJ2-7 | . | TRBV21-1 | CASALGGSSYEQYF | TGTGCCAGCGCCCTAGGCGGTAGCTCCTACGAGCAGTACTTC
TRBD1 | TRBJ2-7 | . | TRBV7-2 | CASSLGVQTGSSYEQYF | TGTGCCAGCAGCTTAGGGGTACAGACAGGGAGCTCCTACGAGCAGTACTTC
TRBD2 | TRBJ2-1 | . | TRBV5-1 | CASSPTSGGLFYNEQFF | TGCGCCAGCAGCCCAACTAGCGGGGGGCTATTCTACAATGAGCAGTTCTTC
. | TRBJ2-3 | . | TRBV5-5 | CASSTTRPSTDTQYF | TGTGCCAGCAGCACTACAAGGCCGAGCACAGATACGCAGTATTTT
TRBD1 | TRBJ2-7 | few | TRBV28 | CASTRGQGISYEQYF | TGTGCCAGCACCCGAGGACAGGGAATCTCCTACGAGCAGTACTTC
. | TRBJ1-1 | few | TRBV7-9 | CASSASMNTEAFF | TGTGCCAGCAGCGCCTCAATGAACACTGAAGCTTTCTTT
. | TRBJ2-7 | once | TRBV10-3 | CAIGHPSSYEQYF | TGTGCCATCGGACATCCGAGCTCCTACGAGCAGTACTTC
. | TRBJ2-3 | . | TRBV9 | CASSVDGGTDTQYF | TGTGCCAGCAGCGTAGATGGGGGCACAGATACGCAGTATTTT
TRBD1 | TRBJ1-5 | . | TRBV27 | CASSARGPPLRQPQHF | TGTGCCAGCAGTGCCAGGGGGCCACCCCTCAGGCAGCCCCAGCATTTT
. | TRBJ1-5 | few | TRBV28 | CASSSNPRREDQPQHF | TGTGCCAGCAGTTCCAACCCCCGACGGGAAGACCAGCCCCAGCATTTT
TRBD2 | TRBJ2-1 | . | TRBV27 | CASSWGGLVNEQFF | TGTGCCAGCAGTTGGGGGGGACTTGTCAATGAGCAGTTCTTC
. | TRBJ1-4 | . | TRBV5-1 | CASRRENEKLFF | TGCGCCAGCAGACGAGAAAATGAAAAACTGTTTTTT
TRBD2 | TRBJ2-5 | few | TRBV10-1 | CASGDLAGGLQETQYF | TGCGCCAGCGGGGACCTAGCGGGGGGCCTTCAAGAGACCCAGTACTTC
. | TRBJ1-5 | few | TRBV4-1 | CASSQDGQLGQPQHF | TGCGCCAGCAGCCAAGACGGACAGCTTGGCCAGCCCCAGCATTTT
TRBD1 | TRBJ2-1 | few | TRBV20-1 | CSARSSGTGILISYNEQFF | TGCAGTGCTAGATCCTCCGGGACAGGGATACTAATTTCCTACAATGAGCAGTTCTTC
. | TRBJ1-2 | . | TRBV20-1 | CSARDDIANYGYTF | TGCAGTGCTAGAGATGACATCGCTAACTATGGCTACACCTTC
. | TRBJ1-2 | . | TRBV11-2 | CASSLGRLGYGYTF | TGTGCCAGCAGCTTAGGACGGCTCGGCTATGGCTACACCTTC
. | TRBJ1-2 | . | TRBV6-5 | CASSSQGGGYTF | TGTGCCAGCAGCTCACAGGGAGGGGGCTACACCTTC
. | TRBJ1-1 | . | TRBV5-6 | CASSLHGGEPEAFF | TGTGCCAGCAGCTTGCACGGGGGTGAACCTGAAGCTTTCTTT
. | TRBJ1-6 | once | TRBV7-2 | CASSLRGGSYNSPFHF | TGTGCCAGCAGCCTCCGGGGGGGTTCCTATAATTCACCCTTCCACTTT
. | TRBJ1-5 | . | TRBV7-2 | CASSAQGSPQHF | TGTGCCAGCAGCGCCCAGGGGTCGCCCCAGCATTTT
. | TRBJ2-1 | few | TRBV12-3/TRBV12-4 | CASAHGRRNNEQFF | TGTGCCAGCGCCCACGGAAGGAGAAACAATGAGCAGTTCTTC
TRBD1 | TRBJ2-6 | . | TRBV11-2 | CASSDRDRGSGTNVLTF | TGTGCCAGCAGCGATAGGGACAGGGGCAGTGGGACCAACGTCCTGACTTTC
. | TRBJ2-1 | . | TRBV5-1 | CASSRSLGDEQFF | TGCGCCAGCAGCCGGAGCCTGGGCGATGAGCAGTTCTTC
TRBD2 | TRBJ2-5 | . | TRBV5-5 | CASSLMGLGVQETQYF | TGTGCCAGCAGCTTGATGGGACTAGGGGTCCAAGAGACCCAGTACTTC
. | TRBJ2-7 | few | TRBV29-1 | CSVEVWGFTYEQYF | TGCAGCGTTGAAGTATGGGGTTTCACCTACGAGCAGTACTTC
TRBD1 | TRBJ2-1 | . | TRBV2 | CAGSAGTGTNNEQFF | TGTGCCGGCAGCGCCGGGACAGGGACGAACAATGAGCAGTTCTTC
TRBD1 | TRBJ1-5 | few | TRBV7-2 | CASSLAGTGGYPQHF | TGTGCCAGCAGCTTAGCGGGGACAGGGGGATATCCCCAGCATTTT
. | TRBJ2-7 | . | TRBV4-2 | CASSQVSRASYNEQYF | TGTGCCAGCAGCCAAGTATCACGGGCCAGCTACAATGAGCAGTACTTC
TRBD2 | TRBJ2-1 | . | TRBV11-2 | CASSLDLTSPFYNEQFF | TGTGCCAGCAGCTTAGATCTGACTAGCCCGTTTTACAATGAGCAGTTCTTC
. | TRBJ2-7 | . | TRBV29-1 | CSVADRYSYEQYF | TGCAGCGTTGCGGATCGATACTCCTACGAGCAGTACTTC
. | TRBJ2-5 | . | TRBV7-9 | CACSLIGIGVFGETQYF | TGTGCCTGCAGCTTAATCGGGATAGGGGTCTTCGGTGAGACCCAGTACTTC